Listed below are T cell receptor beta chains from one sample, sequenced in a study of cytomegalovirus exposure and HLA in healthy donors. Profiled with immunoSEQ multiplex PCR; TCRdb holds only in-frame clones, not every one. Of some 150,000 clones in the sample, approximately 79% were seen once. Source material: PBMCs. The receptors shown here come from a woman aged 45-60 years in good health and CMV-seropositive. Each CDR3 is given with its conserved first and last residue. A D gene is named only where the DNA matches it firmly. For some rows the clone size is stated as once, few or many, or as a class when expanded; others skip it.

j_call d_call v_call clone_size cdr3_nt cdr3_aa
TRBJ1-5 - TRBV19 - TGTGCCAGTAGTATCCTCCGGGGAGAGCCCCAGCATTTT CASSILRGEPQHF
TRBJ1-2 TRBD1 TRBV29-1 - TGCAGCGTGCCCACAGGGGCAGGGGATGGCTACACCTTC CSVPTGAGDGYTF
TRBJ2-2 TRBD2 TRBV7-6 - TGTGCCAGCAGCTTATCGACTAGCGCCGCGAACACCGGGGAGCTGTTTTTT CASSLSTSAANTGELFF
TRBJ1-2 - TRBV9 - TGTGCCAGCAGCGTAGCTGCTAACTATGGCTACACCTTC CASSVAANYGYTF
TRBJ2-3 TRBD1 TRBV19 - TGTGCCAGCGGACAGGGGGCGGTGGATACGCAGTATTTT CASGQGAVDTQYF
TRBJ2-3 - TRBV7-9 once TGTGCCAGCAGCTACCCTTCAGGGCCGTCTCCAGATACGCAGTATTTT CASSYPSGPSPDTQYF
TRBJ2-7 TRBD1 TRBV5-1 once TGCGCCAGCAGGTTGTTTGAGACAGGGCCCTACGAGCAGTACTTC CASRLFETGPYEQYF
TRBJ2-3 - TRBV7-8 - TGTGCCAGCAGCTCCGAGGGGTGGGGGGGCACAGATACGCAGTATTTT CASSSEGWGGTDTQYF
TRBJ1-3 - TRBV5-1 - TGCGCCAGCAGCCCCGGGGCTGGAAACACCATATATTTT CASSPGAGNTIYF
TRBJ2-7 TRBD1 TRBV5-8 - TGTGCCAGCAGCCCTACAGGGGGCTACGAGCAGTACTTC CASSPTGGYEQYF
TRBJ2-3 - TRBV5-1 few TGCGCCAGCAGCTTGGGGGCCCTTGGGGGGAGTACGCAGTATTTT CASSLGALGGSTQYF
TRBJ1-1 TRBD1 TRBV15 - TGTGCCACCAGCAGAGATTCGGACAGGGGGCCGAGTGAAGCTTTCTTT CATSRDSDRGPSEAFF
TRBJ2-1 TRBD1 TRBV30 - TGTGCCTGGAGTGAAAGGGCAGGGGGCTCCTACAATGAGCAGTTCTTC CAWSERAGGSYNEQFF
TRBJ2-3 - TRBV7-9 - TGTGCCAGCAGCCGTGTGGCGGGACCCGCGACAGATACGCAGTATTTT CASSRVAGPATDTQYF
TRBJ1-4 TRBD1 TRBV28 - TGTGCCAGCAGTTCAGGGGGTGCTAATGAAAAACTGTTTTTT CASSSGGANEKLFF
TRBJ1-3 - TRBV9 - TGTGCCAGCAGCGTAAGGGGATCTGGAAACACCATATATTTT CASSVRGSGNTIYF
TRBJ2-3 - TRBV2 - TGTGCCAGCAGTGACGCGGCGGTTAGCACAGATACGCAGTATTTT CASSDAAVSTDTQYF
TRBJ2-1 TRBD2 TRBV27 - TGTGCCAGCAGTTTAGGGACTAGCGGGTCCAATGAGCAGTTCTTC CASSLGTSGSNEQFF
TRBJ2-1 TRBD2 TRBV4-1 - TGCGCCAGCAGCCAAGTACTAGCGGGGGCGTCCTACAATGAGCAGTTCTTC CASSQVLAGASYNEQFF
TRBJ1-1 TRBD1 TRBV7-2 - TGTGCCAGCAGCTTAGGGACAGGGGGAAGAGGAGGGGCTGAAGCTTTCTTT CASSLGTGGRGGAEAFF
TRBJ2-7 TRBD1 TRBV7-9 - TGTGCCAGCAGCCTAGAGTTGACAGGGAACGAGCAGTACTTC CASSLELTGNEQYF
TRBJ1-1 TRBD1 TRBV7-6 - TGTGCCAGCAGCTTAAACCGACAGGGGGAGAACACTGAAGCTTTCTTT CASSLNRQGENTEAFF
TRBJ2-7 - TRBV14 - TGTGCCAGCAGCCATAAAAGAACGTCACAGGCCCCCTCCTACGAGCAGTACTTC CASSHKRTSQAPSYEQYF
TRBJ2-1 TRBD1 TRBV6-5 - TGTGCCAGCAGTAAGGACAGGTGGGGTTACAATGAGCAGTTCTTC CASSKDRWGYNEQFF
TRBJ2-1 TRBD1 TRBV4-3 once TGCGCCAGCAGCCAAGGGACAGGGTCCTACAATGAGCAGTTCTTC CASSQGTGSYNEQFF
TRBJ2-7 - TRBV10-2 - TGCGCCAGCAGTGAGTCGGGACAATTAGCCTACGAGCAGTACTTC CASSESGQLAYEQYF
TRBJ2-7 - TRBV12-5 - TGTGCTAGTGGTGTCGACATGTCCTACGAGCAGTACTTC CASGVDMSYEQYF
TRBJ2-6 TRBD2 TRBV4-2 - TGTGCCAGCAGCCAGGGACTAGCGGGTTTGACTGGGGCCAACGTCCTGACTTTC CASSQGLAGLTGANVLTF
TRBJ1-1 TRBD1 TRBV6-5 - TGTGCCAGCAGACGTAGGACAGGGATAGACACTGAAGCTTTCTTT CASRRRTGIDTEAFF
TRBJ2-3 - TRBV2 once TGTGCCAGCAGTGAAGCTAGAACAGATACGCAGTATTTT CASSEARTDTQYF
TRBJ2-2 TRBD1 TRBV5-4 - TGTGCCAGCAGCTTGGCCGGTGGGACAGTGAACACCGGGGAGCTGTTTTTT CASSLAGGTVNTGELFF
TRBJ1-5 - TRBV27 - TGTGCCAGCAGTTTGGCGGGGGGAAGCAATCAGCCCCAGCATTTT CASSLAGGSNQPQHF
TRBJ2-1 TRBD2 TRBV7-3 - TGTGCCAGCAGCTTTCTAGCGGGGGGGCCTCTTGGGGAATACAATGAGCAGTTCTTC CASSFLAGGPLGEYNEQFF
TRBJ2-7 - TRBV19 - TGTGCCAGTAGCCCACCTCTGGCGGCAGGGTGGGTTAACGAGCAGTACTTC CASSPPLAAGWVNEQYF
TRBJ2-7 - TRBV19 few TGTGCCAGTAGTACAGGGGCCGCCTACGAGCAGTACTTC CASSTGAAYEQYF
TRBJ1-6 - TRBV28 - TGTGCCAGCAGTTTATTGGGGAGCTCCTATAATTCACCCCTCCACTTT CASSLLGSSYNSPLHF
TRBJ2-7 TRBD2 TRBV11-1 - TGTGCCAGCAGCAGCGGGGTTTCCTACGAGCAGTACTTC CASSSGVSYEQYF
TRBJ2-6 TRBD1 TRBV5-5 few TGTGCCAGTGATCAGGGGGCAACTGGGGCCAACGTCCTGACTTTC CASDQGATGANVLTF
TRBJ2-7 - TRBV5-6 - TGTGCCAGCAGCCGAGGGCCCGAGCAGTACTTC CASSRGPEQYF
TRBJ2-6 - TRBV1 - TGCACCAGCAGCCAAGTTGGGCACTCTGGGGCCAACGTCCTGACTTTC CTSSQVGHSGANVLTF
TRBJ2-3 - TRBV2 - TGTGCCAGCAGTTACCGACTGGCCACAGATACGCAGTATTTT CASSYRLATDTQYF
TRBJ1-6 - TRBV2 - TGTGCCAGCAGTGAAGGCGTCAGGAATTCACCCCTCCACTTT CASSEGVRNSPLHF
TRBJ2-7 - TRBV5-4 - TGTGCCAGCAGCCGATTCGACAGGCTGGACCTCTCCTACGAGCAGTACTTC CASSRFDRLDLSYEQYF
TRBJ2-1 TRBD1 TRBV18 - TGTGCCAGCTCACCGGGACAGCGGAATGAGCAGTTCTTC CASSPGQRNEQFF
TRBJ2-1 TRBD2 TRBV7-2 few TGTGCCAGCAGCACGCAGTCGTCTAGCGGGGTTGCTGAGCAGTTCTTC CASSTQSSSGVAEQFF
TRBJ1-4 - TRBV27 once TGTGCCAGCAGTTTCGCGGGAAGGGGAAAACTGTTTTTT CASSFAGRGKLFF
TRBJ1-1 - TRBV4-2 once TGTGCCAGCAGCCAAAAAGGGGATCGGGACACTGAAGCTTTCTTT CASSQKGDRDTEAFF
TRBJ2-2 TRBD2 TRBV6-1 - TGTGCCAGCAGGGTCCGGGAGGGTAACACCGGGGAGCTGTTTTTT CASRVREGNTGELFF
TRBJ1-6 - TRBV9 - TGTGCCAGCAGCGTAGGTGCACTCCGGAATTCACCCCTCCACTTT CASSVGALRNSPLHF
TRBJ1-6 TRBD1 TRBV19 - TGTGCCAGTAGCTCCGGGACAGCCTATAATTCACCCCTCCACTTT CASSSGTAYNSPLHF
TRBJ2-7 TRBD1 TRBV6-6 - TGTGCCAGCAGAGAGGGACAGAAGTATTACGAGCAGTACTTC CASREGQKYYEQYF
TRBJ1-4 - TRBV5-5 once TGTGCCAGCAGGTCCGTCGGCACGGGGGGAGAAGAAAAACTGTTTTTT CASRSVGTGGEEKLFF